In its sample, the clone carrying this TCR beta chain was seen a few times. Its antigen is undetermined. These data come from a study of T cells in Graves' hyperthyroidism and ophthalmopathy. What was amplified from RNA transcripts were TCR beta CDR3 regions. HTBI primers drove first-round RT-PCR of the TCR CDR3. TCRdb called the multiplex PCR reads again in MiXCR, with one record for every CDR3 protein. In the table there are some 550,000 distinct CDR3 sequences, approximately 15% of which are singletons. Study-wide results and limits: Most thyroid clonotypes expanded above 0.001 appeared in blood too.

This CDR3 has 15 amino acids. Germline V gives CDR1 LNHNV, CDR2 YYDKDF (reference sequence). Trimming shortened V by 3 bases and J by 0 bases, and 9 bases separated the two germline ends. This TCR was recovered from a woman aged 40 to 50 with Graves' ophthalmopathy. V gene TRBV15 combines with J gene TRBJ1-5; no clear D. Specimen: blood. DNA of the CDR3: TGTGCCACCAGCAGGGCGGCGGATAGCAATCAGCCCCAGCATTTT. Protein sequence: CATSRAADSNQPQHF. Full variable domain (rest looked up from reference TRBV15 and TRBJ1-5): DAMVIQNPRYQVTQFGKPVTLSCSQTLNHNVMYWYQQKSSQAPKLLFHYYDKDFNNEADTPDNFQSRRPNTSFCFLDIRSPGLGDTAMYLCATSRAADSNQPQHFGDGTRLSIL.